The clone carrying this TCR beta chain appeared many times. The sample is drawn from a study of T cells in Graves' hyperthyroidism and ophthalmopathy. Researchers amplified the TCR beta CDR3 regions from RNA transcripts. Using the HTBI primer set, a first-round RT-PCR was run on the TCR CDR3. TCRdb independently ran MiXCR on the multiplex PCR reads; one entry per CDR3 protein. There are fewer than 450,000 distinct CDR3 sequences in the sample; about a sixth occur only once, and approximately 35% lies in the top ten. This CDR3 has 16 residues. Per the germline V gene, CDR1 is MNHEY and CDR2 is SMNVEV (reference sequence). Trimming stripped 7 bases from V and 1 base from J, with 16 bases between. Clinical symptoms, serum thyroxine, TRAb, thyroid ultrasound and orbital computed tomography informed diagnoses.

The TCR originated in a woman younger than 45 with Graves' hyperthyroidism that later progressed to Graves' ophthalmopathy. Source material: blood. The chain employs TRBV27 and TRBJ2-2; D remains ambiguous. CDR3 amino acids: CASTPLGRLNTGELFF. In DNA form, the CDR3 reads TGTGCCAGCACTCCCCTCGGGCGATTGAACACCGGGGAGCTGTTTTTT.